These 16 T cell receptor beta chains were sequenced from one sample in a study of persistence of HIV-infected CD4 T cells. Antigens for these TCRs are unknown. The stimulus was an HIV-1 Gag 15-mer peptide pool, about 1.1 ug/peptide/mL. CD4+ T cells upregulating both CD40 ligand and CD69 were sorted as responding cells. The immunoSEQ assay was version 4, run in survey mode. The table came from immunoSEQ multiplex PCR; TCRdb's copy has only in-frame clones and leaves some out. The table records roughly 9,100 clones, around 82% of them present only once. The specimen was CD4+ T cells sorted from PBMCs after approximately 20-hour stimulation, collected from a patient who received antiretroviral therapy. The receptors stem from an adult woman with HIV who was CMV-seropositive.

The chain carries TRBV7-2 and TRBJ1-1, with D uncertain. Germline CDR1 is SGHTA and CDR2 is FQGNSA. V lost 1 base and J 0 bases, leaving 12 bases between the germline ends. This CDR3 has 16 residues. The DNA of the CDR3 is TGTGCCAGCAGCTTAGGAGGTTCGGGAATGAACACTGAAGCTTTCTTT. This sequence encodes CASSLGGSGMNTEAFF.

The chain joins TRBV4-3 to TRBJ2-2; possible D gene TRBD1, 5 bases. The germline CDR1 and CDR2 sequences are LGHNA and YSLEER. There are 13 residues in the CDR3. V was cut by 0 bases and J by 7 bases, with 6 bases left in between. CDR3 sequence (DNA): TGCGCCAGCAGCCAAGAAAGGGGCGGGGAGCTGTTTTTT. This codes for CASSQERGGELFF.

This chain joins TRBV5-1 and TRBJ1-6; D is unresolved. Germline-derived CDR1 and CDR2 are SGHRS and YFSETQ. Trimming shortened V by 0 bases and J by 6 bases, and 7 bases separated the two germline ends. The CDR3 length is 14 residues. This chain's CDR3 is CASSLDSANSPLHF. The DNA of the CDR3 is TGCGCCAGCAGCTTGGACAGTGCTAATTCACCCCTCCACTTT.

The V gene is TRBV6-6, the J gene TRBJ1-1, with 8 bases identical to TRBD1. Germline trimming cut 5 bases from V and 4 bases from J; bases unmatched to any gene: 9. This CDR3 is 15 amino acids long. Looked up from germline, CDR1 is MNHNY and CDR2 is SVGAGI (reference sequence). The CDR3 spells CASSPTRDRTTEAFF. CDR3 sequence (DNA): TGTGCCAGCAGTCCCACACGGGACAGGACCACTGAAGCTTTCTTT.

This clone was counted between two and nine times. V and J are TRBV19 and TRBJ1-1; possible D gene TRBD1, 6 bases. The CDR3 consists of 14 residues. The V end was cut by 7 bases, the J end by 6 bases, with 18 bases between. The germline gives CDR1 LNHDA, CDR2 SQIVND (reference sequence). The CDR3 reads CASKTNLGGAEAFF. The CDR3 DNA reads TGTGCCAGTAAAACTAACTTAGGGGGGGCTGAAGCTTTCTTT. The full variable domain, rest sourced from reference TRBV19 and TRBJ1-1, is DGGITQSPKYLFRKEGQNVTLSCEQNLNHDAMYWYRQDPGQGLRLIYYSQIVNDFQKGDIAEGYSVSREKKESFPLTVTSAQKNPTAFYLCASKTNLGGAEAFFGQGTRLTVV.

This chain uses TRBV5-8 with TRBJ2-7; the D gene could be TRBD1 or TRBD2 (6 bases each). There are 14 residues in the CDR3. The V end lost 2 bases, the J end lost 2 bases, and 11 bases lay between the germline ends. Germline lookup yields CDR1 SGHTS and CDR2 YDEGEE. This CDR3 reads CASSLWGAPYEQYF. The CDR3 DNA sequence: TGTGCCAGCAGCTTATGGGGGGCCCCCTACGAGCAGTACTTC.

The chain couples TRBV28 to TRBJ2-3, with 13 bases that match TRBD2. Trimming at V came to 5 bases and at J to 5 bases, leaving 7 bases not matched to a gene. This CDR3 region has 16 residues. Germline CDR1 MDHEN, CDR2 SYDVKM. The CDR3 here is CASSLGLAGVIDTQYF. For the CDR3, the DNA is TGTGCCAGCAGTCTCGGACTAGCGGGAGTTATAGATACGCAGTATTTT.

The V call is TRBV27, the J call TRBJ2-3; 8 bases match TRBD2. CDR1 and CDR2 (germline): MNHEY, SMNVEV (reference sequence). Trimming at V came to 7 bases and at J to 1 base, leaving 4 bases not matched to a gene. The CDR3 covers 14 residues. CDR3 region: CASKAAGGTDTQYF. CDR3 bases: TGTGCCAGCAAGGCAGCGGGAGGCACAGATACGCAGTATTTT.

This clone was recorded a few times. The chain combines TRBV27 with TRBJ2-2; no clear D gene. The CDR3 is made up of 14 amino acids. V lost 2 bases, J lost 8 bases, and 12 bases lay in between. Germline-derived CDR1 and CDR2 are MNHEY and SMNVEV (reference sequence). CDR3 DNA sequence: TGTGCCAGCAGTTTAGTCCCCTTACTAGGGGAGCTGTTTTTT. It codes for CASSLVPLLGELFF.

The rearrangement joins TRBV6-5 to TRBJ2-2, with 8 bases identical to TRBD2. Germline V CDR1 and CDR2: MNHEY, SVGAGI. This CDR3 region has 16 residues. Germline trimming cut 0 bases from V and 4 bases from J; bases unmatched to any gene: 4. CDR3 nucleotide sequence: TGTGCCAGCAGTTACTCGTGGAGCGGGGGCACCGGGGAGCTGTTTTTT. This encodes CASSYSWSGGTGELFF.

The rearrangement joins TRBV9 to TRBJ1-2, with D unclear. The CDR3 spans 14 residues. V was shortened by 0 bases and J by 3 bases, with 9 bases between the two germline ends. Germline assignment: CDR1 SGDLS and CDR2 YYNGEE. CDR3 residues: CASSVGVTDYGYTF. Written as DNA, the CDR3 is TGTGCCAGCAGCGTAGGGGTCACAGACTATGGCTACACCTTC.

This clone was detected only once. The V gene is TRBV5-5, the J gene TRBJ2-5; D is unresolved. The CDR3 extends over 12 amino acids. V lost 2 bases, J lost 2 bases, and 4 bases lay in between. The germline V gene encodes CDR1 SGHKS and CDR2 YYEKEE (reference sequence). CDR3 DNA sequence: TGTGCCAGCAGCTTCCGACAAGAGACCCAGTACTTC. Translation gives CASSFRQETQYF.

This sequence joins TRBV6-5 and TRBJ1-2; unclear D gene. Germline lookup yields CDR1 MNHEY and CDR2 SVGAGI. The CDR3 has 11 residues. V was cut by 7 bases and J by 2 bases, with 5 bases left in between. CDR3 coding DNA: TGTGCCAGCAAGGAGAACTATGGCTACACCTTC. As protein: CASKENYGYTF.

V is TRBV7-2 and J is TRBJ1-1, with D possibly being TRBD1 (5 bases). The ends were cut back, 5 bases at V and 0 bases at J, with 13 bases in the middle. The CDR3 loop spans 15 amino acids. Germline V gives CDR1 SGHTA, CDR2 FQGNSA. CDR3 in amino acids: CASSPGGMMNTEAFF. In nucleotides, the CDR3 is TGTGCCAGCAGCCCCGGGGGGATGATGAACACTGAAGCTTTCTTT.

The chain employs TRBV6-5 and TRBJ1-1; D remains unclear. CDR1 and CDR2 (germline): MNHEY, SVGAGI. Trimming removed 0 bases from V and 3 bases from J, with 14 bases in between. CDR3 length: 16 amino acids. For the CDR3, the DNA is TGTGCCAGCAGTTACTCGTCCGGGGTGTTTCACACTGAAGCTTTCTTT. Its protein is CASSYSSGVFHTEAFF.

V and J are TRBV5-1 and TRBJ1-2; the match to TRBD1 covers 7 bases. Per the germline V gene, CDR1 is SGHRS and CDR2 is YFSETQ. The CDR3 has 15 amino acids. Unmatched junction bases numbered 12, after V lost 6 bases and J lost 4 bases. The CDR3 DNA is TGCGCCAGCAAGACGGACGGGACAGCCTCCTATGGCTACACCTTC. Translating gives CASKTDGTASYGYTF.